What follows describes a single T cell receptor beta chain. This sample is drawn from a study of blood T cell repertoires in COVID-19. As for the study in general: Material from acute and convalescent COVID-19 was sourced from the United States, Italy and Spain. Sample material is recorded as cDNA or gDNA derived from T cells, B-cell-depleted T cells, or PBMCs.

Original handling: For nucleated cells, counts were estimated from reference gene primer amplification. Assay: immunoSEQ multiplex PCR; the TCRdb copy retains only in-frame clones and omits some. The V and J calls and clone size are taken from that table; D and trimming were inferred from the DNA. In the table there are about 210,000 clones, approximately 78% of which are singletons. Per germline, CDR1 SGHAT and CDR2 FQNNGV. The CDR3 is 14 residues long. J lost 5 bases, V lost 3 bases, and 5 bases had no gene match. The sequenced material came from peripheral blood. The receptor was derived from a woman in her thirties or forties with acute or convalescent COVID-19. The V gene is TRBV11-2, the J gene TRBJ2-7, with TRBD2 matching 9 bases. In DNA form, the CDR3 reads TGTGCCAGCAGCTTGGCGGGAGGGCAGAACGAGCAGTACTTC. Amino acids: CASSLAGGQNEQYF.